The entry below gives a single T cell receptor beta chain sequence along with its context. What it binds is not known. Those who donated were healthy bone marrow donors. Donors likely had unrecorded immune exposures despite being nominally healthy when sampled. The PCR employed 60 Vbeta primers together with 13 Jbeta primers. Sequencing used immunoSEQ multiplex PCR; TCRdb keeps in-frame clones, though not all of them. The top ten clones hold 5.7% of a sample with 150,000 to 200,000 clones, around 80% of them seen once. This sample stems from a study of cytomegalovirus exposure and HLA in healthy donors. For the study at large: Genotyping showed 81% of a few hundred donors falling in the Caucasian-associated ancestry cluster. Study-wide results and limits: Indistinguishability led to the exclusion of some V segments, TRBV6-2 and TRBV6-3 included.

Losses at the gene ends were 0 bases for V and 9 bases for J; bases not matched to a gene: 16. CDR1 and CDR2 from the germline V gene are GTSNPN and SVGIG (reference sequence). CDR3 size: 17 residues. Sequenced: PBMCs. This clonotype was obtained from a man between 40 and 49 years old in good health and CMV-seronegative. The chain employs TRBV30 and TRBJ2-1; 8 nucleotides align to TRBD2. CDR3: CAWSVLVSGSIVSEQFF. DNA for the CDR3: TGTGCCTGGAGTGTACTCGTAAGCGGGAGTATAGTGTCTGAGCAGTTCTTC.